This entry is about one TCR beta chain. Trimming removed 0 bases at V and 6 bases at J, with 9 bases between. The CDR3 runs to 13 residues. The V gene's germline CDR1 is LGHDT and CDR2 YNNKEL (reference sequence). TCRdb called the RT-PCR reads again in MiXCR, with one record for every CDR3 protein. The table lists around 700,000 distinct CDR3 sequences, around 14% of them singletons, with just over 3.5% in the top ten. The sequence derives from a female donor in good health, serving as a healthy control. The specimen sequenced was memory CD4+ T cells from blood. The genes are TRBV3-1 and TRBJ2-7; D call uncertain. The CDR3 bases are TGTGCCAGCAGCCAAGATATAGCTCGCGAGCAGTACTTC. The encoded protein is CASSQDIAREQYF.